These T cell receptor beta chains were read from a single sample in a study of blood T cell repertoires in COVID-19. Measured with immunoSEQ multiplex PCR; TCRdb has only the in-frame clones, and not every one. The repertoire consists of more than 300,000 clones, with more than 75% occurring once and the leading ten covering about 1.2%. Sample: PBMCs or T cells enriched from blood (not recorded which). The receptors stem from a woman aged 18-35 years who had recovered from COVID-19. Each CDR3 is given with its conserved first and last residue. A D gene is named only where the DNA matches it firmly. Rows give clone size only sometimes, using once, few, many, or a class for an expanded clone.

d_call | j_call | clone_size | v_call | cdr3_aa | cdr3_nt
. | TRBJ2-7 | few | TRBV11-2 | CASRLAQIDIYEQYF | TGTGCCAGCAGATTAGCGCAGATTGACATCTACGAGCAGTACTTC
. | TRBJ1-2 | . | TRBV7-3 | CASSPTRGTAGGGYTF | TGTGCCAGCAGCCCCACGAGAGGGACGGCCGGGGGTGGCTACACCTTC
TRBD1 | TRBJ1-3 | . | TRBV3-1/TRBV3-2 | CASRRGQGGNTIYF | TGTGCCAGCAGAAGGGGACAGGGAGGAAACACCATATATTTT
TRBD1 | TRBJ2-3 | . | TRBV24-1 | CATSDRQGTGRRDTQYF | TGTGCCACCAGTGATCGTCAAGGGACAGGGCGTCGAGATACGCAGTATTTT
. | TRBJ2-7 | few | TRBV24-1 | CATSEGALRSYEQYF | TGTGCCACCAGTGAGGGGGCACTACGTTCCTACGAGCAGTACTTC
TRBD1 | TRBJ1-1 | few | TRBV28 | CASRKTGQGNTEAFF | TGTGCCAGCAGAAAAACGGGACAGGGGAACACTGAAGCTTTCTTT
TRBD1 | TRBJ2-7 | . | TRBV30 | CAWRGDRDYEQYF | TGTGCCTGGAGAGGAGACAGGGACTACGAGCAGTACTTC
TRBD2 | TRBJ2-7 | . | TRBV19 | CASSPGGSEQYF | TGTGCCAGTAGTCCGGGGGGGAGCGAGCAGTACTTC
TRBD1 | TRBJ1-1 | . | TRBV6-5 | CASSYRTGRTEAFF | TGTGCCAGCAGTTACAGGACAGGGAGGACTGAAGCTTTCTTT
. | TRBJ1-1 | . | TRBV28 | CASSSWTENTEAFF | TGTGCCAGCAGTTCATGGACAGAGAACACTGAAGCTTTCTTT
. | TRBJ1-6 | . | TRBV7-6 | CASSPRTKSPLHF | TGTGCCAGCAGCCCAAGAACTAAATCACCCCTCCACTTT
TRBD1 | TRBJ2-7 | once | TRBV2 | CASRGQVPNEQYF | TGTGCCAGCCGGGGACAGGTGCCCAACGAGCAGTACTTC
TRBD1 | TRBJ1-2 | . | TRBV29-1 | CSVDQGARGYTF | TGCAGCGTCGACCAGGGGGCGCGAGGCTACACCTTC
. | TRBJ1-1 | once | TRBV7-3 | CASSLFPAGKTEAFF | TGTGCCAGCAGCTTATTTCCGGCGGGGAAAACTGAAGCTTTCTTT
TRBD1 | TRBJ1-1 | . | TRBV7-9 | CASSHWTGQRTEAFF | TGTGCCAGCAGCCACTGGACAGGGCAGCGAACTGAAGCTTTCTTT
TRBD1 | TRBJ2-3 | once | TRBV5-5 | CASSFPGTGSTDTQYF | TGTGCCAGCAGCTTCCCTGGGACAGGTAGCACAGATACGCAGTATTTT
. | TRBJ1-1 | . | TRBV28 | CASSFQGRVAEAFF | TGTGCCAGCAGTTTTCAGGGGCGCGTGGCTGAAGCTTTCTTT
. | TRBJ1-1 | once | TRBV5-1 | CASSLGQPGPFEAFF | TGCGCCAGCAGCTTGGGACAGCCAGGGCCATTTGAAGCTTTCTTT
. | TRBJ2-5 | . | TRBV25-1 | CASNQGTETQYF | TGTGCCAGCAACCAGGGTACTGAGACCCAGTACTTC
. | TRBJ2-2 | . | TRBV29-1 | CSVITENTGELFF | TGCAGCGTTATTACAGAAAACACCGGGGAGCTGTTTTTT
. | TRBJ2-3 | . | TRBV5-4 | CASSLASERPDTQYF | TGTGCCAGCAGCTTGGCCTCAGAGCGCCCAGATACGCAGTATTTT
. | TRBJ2-7 | . | TRBV27 | CASRPIRGGVSYEQYF | TGTGCCAGCAGACCTATCAGGGGTGGGGTCTCCTACGAGCAGTACTTC
TRBD1 | TRBJ2-5 | few | TRBV5-8 | CASSWGQGRIETQYF | TGTGCCAGCAGCTGGGGACAGGGGAGGATAGAGACCCAGTACTTC
. | TRBJ2-4 | . | TRBV6-2/TRBV6-3 | CASSYSFSGEGGNIQYF | TGTGCCAGCAGTTACTCGTTTTCTGGGGAGGGGGGGAACATTCAGTACTTC
TRBD1 | TRBJ2-7 | . | TRBV5-4 | CASSSRDSPYEQYF | TGTGCCAGCAGCTCCCGGGACAGTCCCTACGAGCAGTACTTC
. | TRBJ1-5 | . | TRBV6-2/TRBV6-3 | CASSRSQGQPQHF | TGTGCCAGCAGCCGATCCCAGGGACAGCCCCAGCATTTT
TRBD1 | TRBJ2-7 | . | TRBV12-5 | CASGLGAGTGDYEQYF | TGTGCTAGTGGTTTGGGGGCCGGGACAGGGGATTACGAGCAGTACTTC
TRBD1 | TRBJ1-1 | . | TRBV19 | CASSIGGDSEAFF | TGTGCCAGTAGTATAGGAGGGGACAGTGAAGCTTTCTTT
. | TRBJ1-5 | . | TRBV7-2 | CASSRAWGGNQPQHF | TGTGCCAGCAGCCGCGCTTGGGGGGGCAATCAGCCCCAGCATTTT
TRBD1 | TRBJ1-2 | . | TRBV4-2 | CASTGQGYYGYTF | TGTGCCAGCACGGGACAGGGGTACTATGGCTACACCTTC
TRBD1 | TRBJ2-5 | few | TRBV7-9 | CASKQGVKETQYF | TGTGCCAGTAAACAGGGGGTAAAAGAGACCCAGTACTTC
. | TRBJ1-2 | . | TRBV5-4 | CASRDLGEGNGYTF | TGTGCCAGCAGGGACCTCGGGGAAGGGAATGGCTACACCTTC
TRBD1 | TRBJ2-3 | . | TRBV24-1 | CATSDLGQADTQYF | TGTGCCACCAGTGATTTAGGACAGGCAGATACGCAGTATTTT
. | TRBJ1-5 | . | TRBV18 | CASSPPGRGSNQPQHF | TGTGCCAGCTCACCACCCGGCAGGGGAAGCAATCAGCCCCAGCATTTT
. | TRBJ1-1 | . | TRBV7-9 | CASSPGGATEAFF | TGTGCCAGCAGCCCCGGGGGGGCCACTGAAGCTTTCTTT